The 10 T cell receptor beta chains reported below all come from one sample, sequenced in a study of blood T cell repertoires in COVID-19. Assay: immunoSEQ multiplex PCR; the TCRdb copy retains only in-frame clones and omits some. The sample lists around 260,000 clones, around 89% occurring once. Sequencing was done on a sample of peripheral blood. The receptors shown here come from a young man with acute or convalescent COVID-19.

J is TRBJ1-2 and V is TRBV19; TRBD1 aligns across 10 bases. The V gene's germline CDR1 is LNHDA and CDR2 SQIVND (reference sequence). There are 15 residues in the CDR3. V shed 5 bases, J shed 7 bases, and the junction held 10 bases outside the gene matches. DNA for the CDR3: TGTGCCAGTAGTCCTTTCGGACAGGGGGTGGGTGGCTACACCTTC. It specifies CASSPFGQGVGGYTF.

CDR3 loop: CASSQDPSGTYEQYF. Written as DNA, the CDR3 is TGTGCCAGCAGCCAAGATCCTAGCGGGACCTACGAGCAGTACTTC. The chain has TRBV4-2 and TRBJ2-7; 9 bases align to TRBD2. V dropped 0 bases and J dropped 2; count of bases not matched to a gene: 2. The germline V gene encodes CDR1 LGHNA and CDR2 YNFKEQ. The CDR3 totals 15 residues.

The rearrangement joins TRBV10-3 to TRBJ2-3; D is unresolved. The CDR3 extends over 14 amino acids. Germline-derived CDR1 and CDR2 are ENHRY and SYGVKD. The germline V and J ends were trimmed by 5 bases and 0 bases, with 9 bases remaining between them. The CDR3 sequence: CAISPISSTDTQYF. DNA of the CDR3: TGTGCCATCAGTCCTATCTCTAGCACAGATACGCAGTATTTT.

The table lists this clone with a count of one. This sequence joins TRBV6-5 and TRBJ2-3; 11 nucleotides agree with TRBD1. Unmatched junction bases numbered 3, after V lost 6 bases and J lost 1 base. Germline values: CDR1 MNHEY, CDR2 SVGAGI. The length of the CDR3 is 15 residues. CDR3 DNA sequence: TGTGCCAGCAGCTGGACAGGGGGCCGCACAGATACGCAGTATTTT. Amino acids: CASSWTGGRTDTQYF.

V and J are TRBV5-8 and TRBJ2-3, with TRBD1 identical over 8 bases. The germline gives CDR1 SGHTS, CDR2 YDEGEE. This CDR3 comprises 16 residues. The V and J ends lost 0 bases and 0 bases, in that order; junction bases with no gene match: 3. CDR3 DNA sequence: TGTGCCAGCAGCTTGGGACAGGGGTGGAGCACAGATACGCAGTATTTT. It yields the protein CASSLGQGWSTDTQYF. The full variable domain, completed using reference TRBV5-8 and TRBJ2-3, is EAGVTQSPTHLIKTRGQQATLRCSPISGHTSVYWYQQALGLGLQFLLWYDEGEERNRGNFPPRFSGRQFPNYSSELNVNALELEDSALYLCASSLGQGWSTDTQYFGPGTRLTVL.

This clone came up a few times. DNA of the CDR3: TGCAGTGCTAGTAGGGCCGGGAGTAACTATGGCTACACCTTC. Protein product: CSASRAGSNYGYTF. V gene TRBV20-1 combines with J gene TRBJ1-2; D remains unclear. Germline V gives CDR1 DFQATT, CDR2 SNEGSKA (reference sequence). The CDR3 covers 14 residues. V was trimmed by 3 bases and J by 1 base, leaving 12 bases between them.

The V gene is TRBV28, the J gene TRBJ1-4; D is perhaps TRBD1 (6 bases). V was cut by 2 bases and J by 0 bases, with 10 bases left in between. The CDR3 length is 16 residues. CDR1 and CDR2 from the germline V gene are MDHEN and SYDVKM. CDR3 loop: CASSLTGSTTNEKLFF. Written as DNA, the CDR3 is TGTGCCAGCAGTTTAACAGGGAGTACAACTAATGAAAAACTGTTTTTT.

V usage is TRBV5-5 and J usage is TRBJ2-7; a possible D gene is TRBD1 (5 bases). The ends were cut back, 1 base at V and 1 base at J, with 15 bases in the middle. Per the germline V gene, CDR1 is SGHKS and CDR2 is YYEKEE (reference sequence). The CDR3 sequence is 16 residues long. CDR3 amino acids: CASSLKVTDSSYEQYF. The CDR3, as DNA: TGTGCCAGCAGCTTGAAGGTTACCGACAGTTCCTACGAGCAGTACTTC.

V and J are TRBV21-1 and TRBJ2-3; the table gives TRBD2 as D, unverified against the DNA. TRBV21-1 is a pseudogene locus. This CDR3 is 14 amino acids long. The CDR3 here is CASSKQTDTDTQYF. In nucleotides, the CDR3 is TGTGCCAGCAGCAAACAGACTGACACAGATACGCAGTATTTT.

For the CDR3, the DNA is TGTGCCAGCAGGGAAAGCGGAACTCACTCCTACGAGCAGTACTTC. Protein product: CASRESGTHSYEQYF. The chain combines TRBV25-1 with TRBJ2-7, with D perhaps matching TRBD2 (5 bases). CDR3 size: 15 residues. Germline V gives CDR1 MGHDK, CDR2 SYGVNS. Between the trimmed V and J ends, which lost 6 bases and 0 bases, there was a span of 15 bases.